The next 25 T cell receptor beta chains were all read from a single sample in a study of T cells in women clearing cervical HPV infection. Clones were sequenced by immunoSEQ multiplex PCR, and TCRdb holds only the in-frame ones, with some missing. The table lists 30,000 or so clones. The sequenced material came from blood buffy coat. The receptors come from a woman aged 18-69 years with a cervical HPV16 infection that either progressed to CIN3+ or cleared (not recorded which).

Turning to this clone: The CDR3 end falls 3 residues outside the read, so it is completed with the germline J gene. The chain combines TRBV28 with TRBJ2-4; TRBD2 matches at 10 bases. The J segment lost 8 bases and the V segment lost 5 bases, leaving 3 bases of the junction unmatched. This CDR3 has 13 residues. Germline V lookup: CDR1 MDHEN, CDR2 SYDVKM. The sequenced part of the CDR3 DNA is TGTGCCAGCAGTCCAGCGGGAGGGTACATT. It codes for CASSPAGGYI. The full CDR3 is CASSPAGGYIQYF. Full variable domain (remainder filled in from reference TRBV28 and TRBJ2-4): DVKVTQSSRYLVKRTGEKVFLECVQDMDHENMFWYRQDPGLGLRLIYFSYDVKMKEKGDIPEGYSVSREKKERFSLILESASTNQTSMYLCASSPAGGYIQYFGAGTRLSVL.

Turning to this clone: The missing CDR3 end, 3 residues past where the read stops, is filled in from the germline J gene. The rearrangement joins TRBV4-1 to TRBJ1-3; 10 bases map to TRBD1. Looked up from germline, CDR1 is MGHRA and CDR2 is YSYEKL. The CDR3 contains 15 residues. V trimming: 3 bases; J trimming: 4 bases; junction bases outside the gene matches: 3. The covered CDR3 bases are TGCGCCAGCAGCCAGAGACAGGGGGCCGGAAACACC. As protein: CASSQRQGAGNT. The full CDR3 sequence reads CASSQRQGAGNTIYF.

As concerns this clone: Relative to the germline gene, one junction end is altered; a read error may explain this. CDR3 protein: CASSPGHESTDTQYF. The part of the CDR3 DNA that was read is TGTGCTAGCAGCCCGGGACACGAGAGCACAGATACG. The chain employs TRBV7-7 and TRBJ2-3, with D perhaps matching TRBD1 (6 bases). The CDR3 end lies 3 residues beyond the end of the read and is filled in from the germline J gene. The CDR3 runs 15 residues. Looked up from germline, CDR1 is SSHAT and CDR2 is FNYEAQ (reference sequence).

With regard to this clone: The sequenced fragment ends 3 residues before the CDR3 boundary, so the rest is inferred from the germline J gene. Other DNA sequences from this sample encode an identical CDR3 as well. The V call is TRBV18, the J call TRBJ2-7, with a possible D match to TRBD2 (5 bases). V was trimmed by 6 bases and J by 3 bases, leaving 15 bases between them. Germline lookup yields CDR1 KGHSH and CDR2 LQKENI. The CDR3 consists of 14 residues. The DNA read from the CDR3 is TGTGCCAGCTCCCCGGCCGGGGTCGGCTACGAG. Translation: CASSPAGVGYE. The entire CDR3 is CASSPAGVGYEQYF.

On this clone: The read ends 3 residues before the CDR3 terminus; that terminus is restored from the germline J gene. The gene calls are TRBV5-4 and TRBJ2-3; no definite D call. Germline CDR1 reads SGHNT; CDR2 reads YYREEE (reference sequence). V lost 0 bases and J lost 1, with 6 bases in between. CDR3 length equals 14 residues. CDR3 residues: CASSLDSRTDTQYF. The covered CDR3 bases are TGTGCCAGCAGCTTGGACTCGCGCACAGATACG.

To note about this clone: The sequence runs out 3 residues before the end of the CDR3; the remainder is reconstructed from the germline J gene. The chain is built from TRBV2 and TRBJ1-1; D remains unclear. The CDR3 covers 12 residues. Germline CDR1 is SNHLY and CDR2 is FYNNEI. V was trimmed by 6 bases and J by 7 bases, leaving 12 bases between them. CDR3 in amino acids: CASSPNRGEAFF. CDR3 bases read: TGTGCCAGCAGCCCCAACCGAGGTGAA. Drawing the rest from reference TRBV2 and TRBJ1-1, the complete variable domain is EPEVTQTPSHQVTQMGQEVILRCVPISNHLYFYWYRQILGQKVEFLVSFYNNEISEKSEIFDDQFSVERPDGSNFTLKIRSTKLEDSAMYFCASSPNRGEAFFGQGTRLTVV.

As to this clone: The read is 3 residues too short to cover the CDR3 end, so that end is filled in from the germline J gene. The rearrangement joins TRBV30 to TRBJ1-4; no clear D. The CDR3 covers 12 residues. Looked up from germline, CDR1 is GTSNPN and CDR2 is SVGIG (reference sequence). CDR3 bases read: TGTGCCTGGGGACTTCCTAATTCACCA. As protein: CAWGLPNSP. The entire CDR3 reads CAWGLPNSPLFF. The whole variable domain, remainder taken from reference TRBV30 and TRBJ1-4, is SQTIHQWPATLVQPVGSPLSLECTVEGTSNPNLYWYRQAAGRGLQLLFYSVGIGQISSEVPQNLSASRPQDRQFILSSKKLLLSDSGFYLCAWGLPNSPLFFGSGTQLSVL.

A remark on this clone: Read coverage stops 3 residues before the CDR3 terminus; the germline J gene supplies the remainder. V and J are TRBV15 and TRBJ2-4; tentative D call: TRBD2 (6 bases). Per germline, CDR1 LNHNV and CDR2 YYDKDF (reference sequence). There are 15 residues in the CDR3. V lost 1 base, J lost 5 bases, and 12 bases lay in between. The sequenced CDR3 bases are TGTGCCACCAGCAGAGTGATAGGAGGGGAAAACATT. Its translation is CATSRVIGGENI. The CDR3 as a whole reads CATSRVIGGENIQYF. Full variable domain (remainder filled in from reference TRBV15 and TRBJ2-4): DAMVIQNPRYQVTQFGKPVTLSCSQTLNHNVMYWYQQKSSQAPKLLFHYYDKDFNNEADTPDNFQSRRPNTSFCFLDIRSPGLGDTAMYLCATSRVIGGENIQYFGAGTRLSVL.

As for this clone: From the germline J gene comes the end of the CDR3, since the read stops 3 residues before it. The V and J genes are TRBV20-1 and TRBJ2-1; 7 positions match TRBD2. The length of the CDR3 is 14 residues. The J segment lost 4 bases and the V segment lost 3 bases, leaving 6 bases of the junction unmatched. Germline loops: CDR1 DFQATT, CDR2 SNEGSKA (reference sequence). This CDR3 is CSASGLADYNEQFF. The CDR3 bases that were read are TGCAGTGCTAGTGGCCTAGCGGATTACAATGAG.

The chain's CDR3 is CSASAWDRVNEQFF. Incomplete CDR3 DNA: TGCAGTGCTAGTGCCTGGGACAGGGTGAATGAG. V usage is TRBV20-1 and J usage is TRBJ2-1, with 9 positions matching TRBD1. The sequence runs out 3 residues before the end of the CDR3; the remainder is reconstructed from the germline J gene. This CDR3 is 14 amino acids long. V lost 3 bases, J lost 7 bases, and 7 bases stayed unmatched. Germline CDR1 reads DFQATT; CDR2 reads SNEGSKA (reference sequence).

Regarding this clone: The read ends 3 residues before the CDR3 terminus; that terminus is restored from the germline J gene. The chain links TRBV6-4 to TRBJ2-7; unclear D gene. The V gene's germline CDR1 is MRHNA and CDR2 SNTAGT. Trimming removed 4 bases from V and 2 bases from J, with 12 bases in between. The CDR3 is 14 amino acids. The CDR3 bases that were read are TGTGCCAGCAGTGCCAAGTTGGCGGCCTACGAG. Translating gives CASSAKLAAYE. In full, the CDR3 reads CASSAKLAAYEQYF.

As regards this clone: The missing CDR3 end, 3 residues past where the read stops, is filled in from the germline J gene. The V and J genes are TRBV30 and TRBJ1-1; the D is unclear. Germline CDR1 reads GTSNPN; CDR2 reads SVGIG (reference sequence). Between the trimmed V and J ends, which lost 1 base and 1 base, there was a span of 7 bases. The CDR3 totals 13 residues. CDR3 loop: CAWSGYPNTEAFF. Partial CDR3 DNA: TGTGCCTGGAGTGGTTATCCGAACACTGAA.

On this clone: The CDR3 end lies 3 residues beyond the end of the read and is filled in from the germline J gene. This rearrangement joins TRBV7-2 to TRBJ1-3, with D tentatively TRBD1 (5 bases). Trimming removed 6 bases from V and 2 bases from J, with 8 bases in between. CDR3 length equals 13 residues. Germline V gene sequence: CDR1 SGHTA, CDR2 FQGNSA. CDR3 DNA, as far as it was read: TGTGCCAGCAGACAGGACGCTGGAAACACC. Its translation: CASRQDAGNT. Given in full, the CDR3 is CASRQDAGNTIYF.

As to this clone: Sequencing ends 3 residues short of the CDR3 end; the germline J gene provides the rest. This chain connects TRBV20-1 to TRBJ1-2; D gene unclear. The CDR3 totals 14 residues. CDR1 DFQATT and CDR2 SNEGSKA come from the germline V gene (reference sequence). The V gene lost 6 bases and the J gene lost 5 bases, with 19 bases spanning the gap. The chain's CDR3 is CSAVDRTGSYGYTF. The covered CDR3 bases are TGCAGTGCCGTAGACCGTACCGGGTCATATGGC.

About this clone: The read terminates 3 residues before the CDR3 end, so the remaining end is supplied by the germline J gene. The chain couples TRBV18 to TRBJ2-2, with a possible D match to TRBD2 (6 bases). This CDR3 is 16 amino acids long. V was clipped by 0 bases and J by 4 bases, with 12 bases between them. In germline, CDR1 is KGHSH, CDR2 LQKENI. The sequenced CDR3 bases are TGTGCCAGCTCACCACCGGCTGCGGGAAGCACCGGGGAG. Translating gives CASSPPAAGSTGE. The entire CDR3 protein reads CASSPPAAGSTGELFF.

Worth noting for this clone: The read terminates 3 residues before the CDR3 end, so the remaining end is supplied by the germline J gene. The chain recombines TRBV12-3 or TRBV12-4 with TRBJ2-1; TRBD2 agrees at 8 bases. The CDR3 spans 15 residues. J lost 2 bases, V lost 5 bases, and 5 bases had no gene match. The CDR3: CASSETSGAYNEQFF. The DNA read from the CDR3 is TGTGCCAGCAGTGAAACTAGCGGCGCCTACAATGAG.

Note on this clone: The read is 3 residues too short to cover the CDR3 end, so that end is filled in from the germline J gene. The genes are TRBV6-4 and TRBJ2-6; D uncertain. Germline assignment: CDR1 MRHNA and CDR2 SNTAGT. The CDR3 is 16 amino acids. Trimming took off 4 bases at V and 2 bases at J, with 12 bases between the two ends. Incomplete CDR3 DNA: TGTGCCAGCAGTGTCTCTCCGTCCCCTGGGGCCAACGTC. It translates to CASSVSPSPGANV. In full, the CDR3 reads CASSVSPSPGANVLTF.

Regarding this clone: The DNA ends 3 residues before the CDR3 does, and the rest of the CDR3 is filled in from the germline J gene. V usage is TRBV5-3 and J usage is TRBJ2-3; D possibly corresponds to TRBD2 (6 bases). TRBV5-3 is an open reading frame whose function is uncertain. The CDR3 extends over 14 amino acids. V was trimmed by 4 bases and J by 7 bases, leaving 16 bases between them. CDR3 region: CARSLPRGNHTQYF. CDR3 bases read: TGTGCCAGAAGCCTTCCCCGCGGGAACCATACG.

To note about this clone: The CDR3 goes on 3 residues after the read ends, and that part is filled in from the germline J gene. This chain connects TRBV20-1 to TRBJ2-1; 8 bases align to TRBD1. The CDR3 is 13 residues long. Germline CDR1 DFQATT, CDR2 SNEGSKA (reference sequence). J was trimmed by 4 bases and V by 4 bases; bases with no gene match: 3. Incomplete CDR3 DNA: TGCAGTGCTAATCGGGACAGGTACAATGAG. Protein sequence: CSANRDRYNE. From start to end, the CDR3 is CSANRDRYNEQFF.

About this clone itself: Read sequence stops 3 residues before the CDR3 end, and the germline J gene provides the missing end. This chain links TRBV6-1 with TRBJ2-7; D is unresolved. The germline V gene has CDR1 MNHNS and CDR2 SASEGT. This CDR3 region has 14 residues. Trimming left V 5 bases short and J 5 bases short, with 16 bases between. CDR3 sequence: CASSQDPPPDEQYF. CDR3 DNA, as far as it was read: TGTGCCAGCAGTCAAGATCCCCCCCCCGACGAG.

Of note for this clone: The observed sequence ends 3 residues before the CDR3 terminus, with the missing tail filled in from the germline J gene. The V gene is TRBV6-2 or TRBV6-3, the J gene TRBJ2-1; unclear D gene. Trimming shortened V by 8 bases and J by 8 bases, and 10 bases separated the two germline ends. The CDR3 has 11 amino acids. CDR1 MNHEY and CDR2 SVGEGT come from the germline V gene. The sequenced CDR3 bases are TGTGCCAGCGGCCGACTCGATGAG. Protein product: CASGRLDE. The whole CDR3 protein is CASGRLDEQFF.

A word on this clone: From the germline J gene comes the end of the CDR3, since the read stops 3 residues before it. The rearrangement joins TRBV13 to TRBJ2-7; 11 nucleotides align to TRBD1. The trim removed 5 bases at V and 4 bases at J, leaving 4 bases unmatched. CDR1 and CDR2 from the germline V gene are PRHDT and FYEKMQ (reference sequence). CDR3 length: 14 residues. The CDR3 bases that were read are TGTGCCAGCAGCACGGGACAGGGGGGGTACGAG. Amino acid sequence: CASSTGQGGYE. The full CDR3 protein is CASSTGQGGYEQYF.

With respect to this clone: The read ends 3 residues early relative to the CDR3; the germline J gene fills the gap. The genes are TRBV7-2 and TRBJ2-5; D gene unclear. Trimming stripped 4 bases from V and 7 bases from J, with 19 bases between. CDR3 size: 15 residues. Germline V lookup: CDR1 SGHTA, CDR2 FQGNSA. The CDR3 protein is CASSSQVSTAGTQYF. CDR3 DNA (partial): TGTGCCAGCAGCTCCCAGGTTTCCACAGCCGGGACC.

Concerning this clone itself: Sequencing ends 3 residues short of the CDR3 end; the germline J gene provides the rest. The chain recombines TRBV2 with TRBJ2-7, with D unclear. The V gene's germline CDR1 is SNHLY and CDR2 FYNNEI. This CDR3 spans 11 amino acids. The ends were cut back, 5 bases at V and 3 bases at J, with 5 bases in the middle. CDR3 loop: CASSNNYEQYF. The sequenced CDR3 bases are TGTGCCAGCAGTAATAACTACGAG.

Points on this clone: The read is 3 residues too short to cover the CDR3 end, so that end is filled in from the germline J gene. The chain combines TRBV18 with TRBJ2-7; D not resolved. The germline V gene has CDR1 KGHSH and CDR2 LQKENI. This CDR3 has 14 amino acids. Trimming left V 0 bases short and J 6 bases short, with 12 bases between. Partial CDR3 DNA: TGTGCCAGCTCACCACCGGTTCCGATCGGCGAG. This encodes CASSPPVPIGE. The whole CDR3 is CASSPPVPIGEQYF.